A selection of T cell receptor beta chains follows, all from one sample in a study of blood T cell repertoires in COVID-19. Using immunoSEQ multiplex PCR, the repertoire was profiled, and TCRdb retains in-frame clones only, with some absent. The profile shows 200,000 to 250,000 clones, 65% to 90% of them singletons. Sequencing was performed on peripheral blood. These TCRs come from a woman in her seventies with COVID-19, enrolled during active disease. Both conserved end residues are part of each CDR3. The D gene is left open where the match is weak. Size tells how often a clone was seen (once, few, many) or the class of an expanded clone, and some rows leave it out.

J: TRBJ2-7
D: TRBD1
size: .
V: TRBV11-1
DNA: TGTGCCAGCAGCTTAGATTCAGGGGGCTACGAGCAGTACTTC
CDR3: CASSLDSGGYEQYF

J: TRBJ1-2
D: TRBD1
size: .
V: TRBV11-2
DNA: TGTGCCAGCAGCTTACAATTCCAGGGGGCTGGCTACACCTTC
CDR3: CASSLQFQGAGYTF

J: TRBJ1-1
D: .
size: .
V: TRBV5-4
DNA: TGTGCCAGCAGCTCTCACAGGGCCCTGAACACTGAAGCTTTCTTT
CDR3: CASSSHRALNTEAFF

J: TRBJ1-2
D: TRBD1
size: .
V: TRBV7-2
DNA: TGTGCCAGCAGCCCGGCGGACAGGGGAGGCTACACCTTC
CDR3: CASSPADRGGYTF

J: TRBJ1-5
D: TRBD1
size: .
V: TRBV7-2
DNA: TGTGCCAGCAGCTTAGGGGGACAGGGGATAAATCAGCCCCAGCATTTT
CDR3: CASSLGGQGINQPQHF

J: TRBJ2-4
D: .
size: .
V: TRBV5-1
DNA: TGCGCCAGCAGCTTGGAAGCTAGCGTTAAAAACATTCAGTACTTC
CDR3: CASSLEASVKNIQYF

J: TRBJ1-2
D: TRBD1
size: .
V: TRBV5-4
DNA: TGTGCCAGCAGCCGCAGGGACAGGGGCTATGGCTACACCTTC
CDR3: CASSRRDRGYGYTF

J: TRBJ1-5
D: TRBD1
size: .
V: TRBV10-3
DNA: TGTGCCATCAGTGCCGGACAGGGGAGCAATCAGCCCCAGCATTTT
CDR3: CAISAGQGSNQPQHF

J: TRBJ2-6
D: .
size: .
V: TRBV11-3
DNA: TGTGCCAGCAGCCCCACGGGGGTTACTGGGGCCAACGTCCTGACTTTC
CDR3: CASSPTGVTGANVLTF

J: TRBJ2-7
D: TRBD1
size: .
V: TRBV2
DNA: TGTGCCAGCAGATCGTCGACAGGGAATTCCTACGAGCAGTACTTC
CDR3: CASRSSTGNSYEQYF

J: TRBJ2-1
D: .
size: few
V: TRBV5-1
DNA: TGCGCCAGCAGCTTGGGCCAGGGCCACAATGAGCAGTTCTTC
CDR3: CASSLGQGHNEQFF

J: TRBJ2-1
D: TRBD2
size: .
V: TRBV9
DNA: TGTGCCAGCAGCGTAGAACTAGCGCTCTACAATGAGCAGTTCTTC
CDR3: CASSVELALYNEQFF

J: TRBJ2-7
D: TRBD1
size: .
V: TRBV29-1
DNA: TGCAGCGTTGGGGACAGGGCAGCGGGAGAGCAGTACTTC
CDR3: CSVGDRAAGEQYF

J: TRBJ2-7
D: TRBD1
size: few
V: TRBV20-1
DNA: TGCAGTGCAACCACAGGGGGCGAGCAGTACTTC
CDR3: CSATTGGEQYF

J: TRBJ1-4
D: .
size: .
V: TRBV27
DNA: TGTGCCAGCAGTCGCCTTGGTGGACAGACGTCCAGAAATGAAAAACTGTTTTTT
CDR3: CASSRLGGQTSRNEKLFF

J: TRBJ2-5
D: .
size: .
V: TRBV5-4
DNA: TGTGCCAGCAGGGTGGGGGGCCAAGAGACCCAGTACTTC
CDR3: CASRVGGQETQYF

J: TRBJ2-1
D: TRBD2
size: .
V: TRBV5-1
DNA: TGCGCCAGCAGCTCTAGCGGGGGGTACAATGAGCAGTTCTTC
CDR3: CASSSSGGYNEQFF

J: TRBJ2-1
D: TRBD2
size: .
V: TRBV6-5
DNA: TGTGCCAGCACCCCTAGCGGGAGCCCCTACAATGAGCAGTTCTTC
CDR3: CASTPSGSPYNEQFF

J: TRBJ1-2
D: .
size: once
V: TRBV2
DNA: TGTGCCAGCAGTGATGTAGGGGCGGATGGCTACACCTTC
CDR3: CASSDVGADGYTF

J: TRBJ1-5
D: TRBD1
size: .
V: TRBV4-1
DNA: TGCGCCAGCAGCCAAGGTTGGGACAGCGATCAGCCCCAGCATTTT
CDR3: CASSQGWDSDQPQHF

J: TRBJ1-5
D: .
size: once
V: TRBV19
DNA: TGTGCCAGTACGTTAGGAGGGCTTCAGCCCCAGCATTTT
CDR3: CASTLGGLQPQHF

J: TRBJ2-7
D: .
size: .
V: TRBV6-5
DNA: TGTGCCAGCAGTTACAGGGGCCCGCTGGACGAGCAGTACTTC
CDR3: CASSYRGPLDEQYF

J: TRBJ2-2
D: TRBD2
size: .
V: TRBV4-1
DNA: TGCGCCAGCAGCCAAGATCCGGGGGGGAACACCGGGGAGCTGTTTTTT
CDR3: CASSQDPGGNTGELFF

J: TRBJ1-1
D: .
size: once
V: TRBV6-1
DNA: TGTGCCAGCAGTGATCAGGGGCCCTCTCTGAACACTGAAGCTTTCTTT
CDR3: CASSDQGPSLNTEAFF

J: TRBJ1-2
D: .
size: .
V: TRBV7-9
DNA: TGTGCCAGCAGCTTAGACAACGTTAACTATGGCTACACCTTC
CDR3: CASSLDNVNYGYTF

J: TRBJ2-7
D: .
size: .
V: TRBV6-2/TRBV6-3
DNA: TGTGCCAGCAGTTCGTTTACTTCCTACGAGCAGTACTTC
CDR3: CASSSFTSYEQYF

J: TRBJ1-1
D: .
size: .
V: TRBV2
DNA: TGTGCCAGCAGCGACAGGCCTGAAGCTTTCTTT
CDR3: CASSDRPEAFF